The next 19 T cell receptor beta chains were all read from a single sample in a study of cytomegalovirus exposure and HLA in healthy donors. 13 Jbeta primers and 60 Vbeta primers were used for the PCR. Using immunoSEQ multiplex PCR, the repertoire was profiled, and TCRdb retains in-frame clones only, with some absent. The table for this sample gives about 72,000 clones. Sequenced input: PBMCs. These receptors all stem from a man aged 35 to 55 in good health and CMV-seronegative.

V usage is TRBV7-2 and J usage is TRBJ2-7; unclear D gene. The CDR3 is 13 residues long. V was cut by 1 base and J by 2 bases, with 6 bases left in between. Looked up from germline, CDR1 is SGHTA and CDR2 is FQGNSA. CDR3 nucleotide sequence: TGTGCCAGCAGCTTAGACGCAGCCTACGAGCAGTACTTC. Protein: CASSLDAAYEQYF.

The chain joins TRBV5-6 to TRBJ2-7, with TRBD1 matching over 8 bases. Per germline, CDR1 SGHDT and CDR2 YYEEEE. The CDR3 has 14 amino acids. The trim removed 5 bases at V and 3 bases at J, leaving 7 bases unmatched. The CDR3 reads CASRETGENYEQYF. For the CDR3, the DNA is TGTGCCAGCAGGGAGACAGGGGAGAACTACGAGCAGTACTTC.

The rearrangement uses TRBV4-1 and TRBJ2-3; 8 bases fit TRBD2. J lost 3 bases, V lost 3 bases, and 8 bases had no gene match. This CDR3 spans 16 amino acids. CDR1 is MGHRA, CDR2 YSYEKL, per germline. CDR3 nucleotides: TGCGCCAGCAGCCAGCCAAACGGGGGGGATACAGATACGCAGTATTTT. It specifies CASSQPNGGDTDTQYF.

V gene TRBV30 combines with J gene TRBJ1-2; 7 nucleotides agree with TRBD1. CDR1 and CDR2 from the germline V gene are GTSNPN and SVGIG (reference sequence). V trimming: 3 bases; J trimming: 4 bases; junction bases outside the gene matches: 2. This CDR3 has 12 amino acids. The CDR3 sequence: CAWRTGTYGYTF. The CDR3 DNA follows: TGTGCCTGGAGGACAGGGACCTATGGCTACACCTTC.

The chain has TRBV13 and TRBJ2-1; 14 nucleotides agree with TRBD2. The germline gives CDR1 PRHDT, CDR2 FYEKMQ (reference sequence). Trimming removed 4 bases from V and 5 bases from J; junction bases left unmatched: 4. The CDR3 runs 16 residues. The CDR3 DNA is TGTGCCAGCAGCTCCGGACTAGCGGGGGGTAACAATGAGCAGTTCTTC. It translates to CASSSGLAGGNNEQFF.

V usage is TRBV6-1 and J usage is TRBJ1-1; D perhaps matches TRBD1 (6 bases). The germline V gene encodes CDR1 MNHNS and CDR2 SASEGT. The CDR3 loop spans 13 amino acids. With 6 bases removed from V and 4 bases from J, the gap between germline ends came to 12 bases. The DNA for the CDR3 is TGTGCCAGCAGCAACCCAGGGGTCACTGAAGCTTTCTTT. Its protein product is CASSNPGVTEAFF.

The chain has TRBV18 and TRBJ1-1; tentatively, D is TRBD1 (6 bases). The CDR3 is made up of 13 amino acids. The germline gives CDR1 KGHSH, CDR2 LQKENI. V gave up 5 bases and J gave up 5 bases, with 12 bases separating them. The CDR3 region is CASSSTRGTEAFF. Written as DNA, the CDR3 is TGTGCCAGCTCAAGTACCAGGGGTACTGAAGCTTTCTTT. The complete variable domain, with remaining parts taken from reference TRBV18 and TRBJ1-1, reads NAGVMQNPRHLVRRRGQEARLRCSPMKGHSHVYWYRQLPEEGLKFMVYLQKENIIDESGMPKERFSAEFPKEGPSILRIQQVVRGDSAAYFCASSSTRGTEAFFGQGTRLTVV.

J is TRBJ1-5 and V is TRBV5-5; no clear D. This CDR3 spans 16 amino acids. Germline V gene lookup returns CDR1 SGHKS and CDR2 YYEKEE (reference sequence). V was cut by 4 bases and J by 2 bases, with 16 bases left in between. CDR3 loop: CASSPGRGNGNQPQHF. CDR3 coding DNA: TGTGCCAGCAGCCCAGGACGCGGGAATGGCAATCAGCCCCAGCATTTT.

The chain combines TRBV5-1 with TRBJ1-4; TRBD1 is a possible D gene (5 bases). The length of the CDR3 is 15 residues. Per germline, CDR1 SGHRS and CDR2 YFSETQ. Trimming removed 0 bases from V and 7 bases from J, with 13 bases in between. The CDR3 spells CASSLGLGRGEKLFF. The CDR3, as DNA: TGCGCCAGCAGCTTGGGATTAGGGAGGGGTGAAAAACTGTTTTTT. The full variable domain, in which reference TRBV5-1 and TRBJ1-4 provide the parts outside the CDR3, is KAGVTQTPRYLIKTRGQQVTLSCSPISGHRSVSWYQQTPGQGLQFLFEYFSETQRNKGNFPGRFSGRQFSNSRSEMNVSTLELGDSALYLCASSLGLGRGEKLFFGSGTQLSVL.

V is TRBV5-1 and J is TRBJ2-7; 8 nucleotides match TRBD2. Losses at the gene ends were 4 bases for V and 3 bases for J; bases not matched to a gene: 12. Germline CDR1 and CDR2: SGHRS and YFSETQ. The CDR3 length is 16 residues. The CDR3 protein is CASSLILAGAFYEQYF. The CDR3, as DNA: TGCGCCAGCAGCCTCATCCTAGCGGGCGCTTTCTACGAGCAGTACTTC.

The CDR3 DNA follows: TGTGCCAGCAGCTGGAAGAACAGGGTTGGGGAGCAGTACTTC. Residues: CASSWKNRVGEQYF. V is TRBV7-2 and J is TRBJ2-7, with a tentative D call TRBD1 (6 bases). The CDR3 loop spans 14 amino acids. V dropped 4 bases and J dropped 7 bases, with 17 bases sitting between them. CDR1 is SGHTA and CDR2 is FQGNSA in the germline V gene.

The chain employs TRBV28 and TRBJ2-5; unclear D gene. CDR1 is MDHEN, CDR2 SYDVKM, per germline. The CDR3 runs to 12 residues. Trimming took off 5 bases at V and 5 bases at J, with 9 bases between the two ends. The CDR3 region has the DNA TGTGCCAGCAGTCCTTGGAGCGAGACCCAGTACTTC. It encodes CASSPWSETQYF.

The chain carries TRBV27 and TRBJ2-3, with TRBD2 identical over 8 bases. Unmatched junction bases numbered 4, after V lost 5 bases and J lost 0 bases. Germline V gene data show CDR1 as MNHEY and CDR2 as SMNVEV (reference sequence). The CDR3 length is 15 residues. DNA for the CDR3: TGTGCCAGCAGTATCGAGCGGGAGAGCACAGATACGCAGTATTTT. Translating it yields CASSIERESTDTQYF.

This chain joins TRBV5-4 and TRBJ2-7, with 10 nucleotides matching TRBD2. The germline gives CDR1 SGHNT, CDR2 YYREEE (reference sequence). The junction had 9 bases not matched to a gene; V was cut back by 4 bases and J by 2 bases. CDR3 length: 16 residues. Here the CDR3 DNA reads TGTGCCAGCAGCCTAGCTAGCGGGGGACGTGCCTACGAGCAGTACTTC. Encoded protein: CASSLASGGRAYEQYF.

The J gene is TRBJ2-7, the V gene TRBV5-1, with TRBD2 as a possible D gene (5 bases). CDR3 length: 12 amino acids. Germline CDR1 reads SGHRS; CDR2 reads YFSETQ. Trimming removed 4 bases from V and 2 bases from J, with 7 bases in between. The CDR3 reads CASSGSAYEQYF. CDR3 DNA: TGCGCCAGCAGCGGGAGCGCCTACGAGCAGTACTTC.

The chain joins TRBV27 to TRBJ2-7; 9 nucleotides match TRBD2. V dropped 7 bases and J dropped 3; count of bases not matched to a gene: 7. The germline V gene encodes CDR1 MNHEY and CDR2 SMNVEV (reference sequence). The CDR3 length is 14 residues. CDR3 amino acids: CASTPRGGGYEQYF. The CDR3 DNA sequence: TGTGCCAGCACCCCGCGGGGGGGCGGCTACGAGCAGTACTTC.

The CDR3 DNA follows: TGCGCCAGCAGCCAAGTACCTCAGGGTAACACTGAAGCTTTCTTT. Translating gives CASSQVPQGNTEAFF. This chain links TRBV4-1 with TRBJ1-1, with D possibly TRBD1 on 5 matching bases. The CDR3 is 15 amino acids. Germline lookup yields CDR1 MGHRA and CDR2 YSYEKL. Trimming removed 1 base at V and 2 bases at J, with 11 bases between.

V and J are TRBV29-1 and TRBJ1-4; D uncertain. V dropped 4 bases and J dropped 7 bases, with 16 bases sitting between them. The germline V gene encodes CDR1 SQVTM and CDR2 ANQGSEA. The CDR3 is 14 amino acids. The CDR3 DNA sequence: TGCAGCGTTGCTCCGAGGGCCCCTGGTGAAAAACTGTTTTTT. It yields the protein CSVAPRAPGEKLFF.

The CDR3 loop is CASSRDRADGYTF. The CDR3 DNA is TGTGCCAGCAGTCGTGACAGGGCCGATGGCTACACCTTC. The chain has TRBV7-9 and TRBJ1-2; 7 nucleotides align to TRBD1. Germline V gene sequence: CDR1 SEHNR, CDR2 FQNEAQ (reference sequence). The V segment lost 6 bases and the J segment 6 bases; nucleotides outside the gene matches: 7. There are 13 residues in the CDR3.